What follows are 21 T cell receptor beta chains derived from one specimen sequenced in a study of long-term antiretroviral therapy in people with HIV. Survey level was the resolution at which the v3.0 immunoSEQ assay ran. Using immunoSEQ multiplex PCR, the repertoire was profiled, and TCRdb retains in-frame clones only, with some absent. The sample holds some 16,000 clones; about 88% are singletons and the top ten take about 5%. Here the sequenced sample was unsorted PBMCs, taken 0.5 years after starting antiretroviral therapy. All receptors come from a woman aged 35 to 49 with HIV.

This chain links TRBV10-3 with TRBJ1-2, with 10 bases that match TRBD1. CDR3 length: 14 residues. V lost 6 bases, J lost 2 bases, and 3 bases stayed unmatched. Germline values: CDR1 ENHRY, CDR2 SYGVKD. CDR3 residues: CAISPGQGNYGYTF. The DNA for the CDR3 is TGTGCCATCAGCCCGGGACAGGGGAACTATGGCTACACCTTC.

This chain uses TRBV19 with TRBJ1-1; 9 bases align to TRBD1. In germline, CDR1 is LNHDA, CDR2 SQIVND (reference sequence). The CDR3 loop spans 15 amino acids. V gave up 10 bases and J gave up 3 bases; unmatched junction bases: 12. The CDR3 loop is CATRPQGASDTEAFF. In DNA form, the CDR3 reads TGTGCCACGAGACCACAGGGGGCGTCTGACACTGAAGCTTTCTTT.

J is TRBJ2-3 and V is TRBV6-1; 10 positions agree with TRBD2. CDR1 and CDR2 (germline): MNHNS, SASEGT. The V segment lost 1 base and the J segment 7 bases; nucleotides outside the gene matches: 5. There are 15 residues in the CDR3. The CDR3 region has the DNA TGTGCCAGCAGTGAAGGGCCTAGCGGGAGAAATACGCAGTATTTT. This encodes CASSEGPSGRNTQYF.

This clone was seen only a few times. The chain couples TRBV4-1 to TRBJ2-7; D remains ambiguous. V was clipped by 6 bases and J by 5 bases, with 20 bases between them. CDR1 is MGHRA and CDR2 is YSYEKL in the germline V gene. The CDR3 runs 15 residues. CDR3 in amino acids: CASRRDSNLANEQYF. In DNA, the CDR3 is TGCGCCAGCAGACGCGACTCCAATTTGGCCAACGAGCAGTACTTC.

The chain links TRBV7-2 to TRBJ1-3; the D is unclear. The CDR3 runs to 18 residues. Germline assignment: CDR1 SGHTA and CDR2 FQGNSA. Trimming shortened V by 7 bases and J by 4 bases, and 26 bases separated the two germline ends. The CDR3 loop is CASTPVGWKHGPGNTIYF. For the CDR3, the DNA is TGTGCCAGCACCCCAGTGGGATGGAAACACGGGCCGGGAAACACCATATATTTT.

The gene calls are TRBV7-2 and TRBJ1-2; D gene uncertain. The CDR3 contains 15 residues. Germline CDR1 and CDR2: SGHTA and FQGNSA. V was trimmed by 5 bases and J by 6 bases, leaving 19 bases between them. CDR3 residues: CASSPPGPGWNGYTF. The CDR3 DNA reads as TGTGCCAGCAGCCCCCCCGGACCGGGATGGAATGGCTACACCTTC.

This clone has more than one count but fewer than ten. The chain couples TRBV10-1 to TRBJ2-7; 7 bases are shared with TRBD2. Germline V gene data show CDR1 as WNHNN and CDR2 as SYGVQD (reference sequence). V shed 0 bases, J shed 6 bases, and the junction held 5 bases outside the gene matches. The CDR3 runs to 14 residues. Here the CDR3 reads CASSESRPSGEQYF. The CDR3 bases are TGCGCCAGCAGTGAGTCGAGGCCTAGCGGCGAGCAGTACTTC.

The genes are TRBV2 and TRBJ2-7; D ambiguous. Germline V gene lookup returns CDR1 SNHLY and CDR2 FYNNEI. V dropped 1 base and J dropped 5 bases, with 6 bases sitting between them. This CDR3 is built from 12 residues. DNA of the CDR3: TGTGCCAGCAGTGAAGAATGGCACGAGCAGTACTTC. It specifies CASSEEWHEQYF.

V and J are TRBV15 and TRBJ2-7, with D maybe TRBD2 (5 bases). V was cut by 1 base and J by 3 bases, with 16 bases left in between. Per germline, CDR1 LNHNV and CDR2 YYDKDF (reference sequence). The CDR3 runs to 16 residues. The CDR3 nucleotides are TGTGCCACCAGCAGAGCGGGGAGAAACACACGCTACGAGCAGTACTTC. Translation gives CATSRAGRNTRYEQYF.

The J gene is TRBJ1-1, the V gene TRBV4-1, with 9 nucleotides matching TRBD1. Losses at the gene ends were 4 bases for V and 0 bases for J; bases not matched to a gene: 3. Per the germline V gene, CDR1 is MGHRA and CDR2 is YSYEKL. The CDR3 extends over 15 amino acids. The CDR3 reads CASSPGQGLNTEAFF. The DNA for the CDR3 is TGCGCCAGCAGCCCCGGACAGGGGCTGAACACTGAAGCTTTCTTT.

This chain links TRBV29-1 with TRBJ2-3; 10 nucleotides line up with TRBD2. The V gene end was trimmed by 6 bases and the J gene end by 0 bases; junction bases not matched to a gene: 9. Per the germline V gene, CDR1 is SQVTM and CDR2 is ANQGSEA. This CDR3 contains 16 residues. CDR3 sequence (DNA): TGCAGCGTGTGGGTAGCGGGAGGTCAAAGCACAGATACGCAGTATTTT. It codes for CSVWVAGGQSTDTQYF.

This rearrangement joins TRBV5-5 to TRBJ1-2; unclear D gene. CDR1 SGHKS and CDR2 YYEKEE come from the germline V gene (reference sequence). This CDR3 spans 13 amino acids. Trimming left V 0 bases short and J 6 bases short, with 9 bases between. The CDR3 spells CASSLGQDHGYTF. The DNA for the CDR3 is TGTGCCAGCAGCTTGGGTCAGGACCATGGCTACACCTTC.

The chain uses TRBV7-3 and TRBJ2-1, with D perhaps matching TRBD2 (6 bases). The germline V gene has CDR1 SGHTA and CDR2 FQGTGA. The length of the CDR3 is 14 residues. Trimming pared 5 bases from V and 7 bases from J, leaving 15 bases between. The CDR3 DNA is TGTGCCAGCAGCGCAACCCTAGCGCGGAATGAGCAGTTCTTC. It specifies CASSATLARNEQFF.

The chain links TRBV19 to TRBJ1-2; 8 positions match TRBD1. The CDR3 length is 14 residues. The J segment lost 8 bases and the V segment lost 4 bases, leaving 9 bases of the junction unmatched. Per germline, CDR1 LNHDA and CDR2 SQIVND (reference sequence). DNA for the CDR3: TGTGCCAGTAGTACAGGACAGGGATCCTACGGCTACACCTTC. Translating it yields CASSTGQGSYGYTF.

The chain's CDR3 is CSVRDRGSNQPQHF. In DNA form, the CDR3 reads TGCAGCGTCCGGGACAGGGGTAGCAATCAGCCCCAGCATTTT. The chain employs TRBV29-1 and TRBJ1-5; 10 nucleotides agree with TRBD1. The CDR3 loop spans 14 amino acids. Germline CDR1 SQVTM, CDR2 ANQGSEA. Trimming at V came to 6 bases and at J to 0 bases, leaving 2 bases not matched to a gene. Complete variable domain (other parts from reference TRBV29-1 and TRBJ1-5): SAVISQKPSRDICQRGTSLTIQCQVDSQVTMMFWYRQQPGQSLTLIATANQGSEATYESGFVIDKFPISRPNLTFSTLTVSNMSPEDSSIYLCSVRDRGSNQPQHFGDGTRLSIL.

The sample holds one count of this clone. This chain links TRBV2 with TRBJ1-2; 8 nucleotides line up with TRBD1. J gave up 5 bases and V 0 bases, and 8 bases lay outside the gene matches. This CDR3 is 16 amino acids long. CDR1 and CDR2 from the germline V gene are SNHLY and FYNNEI. CDR3 DNA sequence: TGTGCCAGCAGTGAAGCGGCCCCACAGGGGGGATATGGCTACACCTTC. This gives the protein CASSEAAPQGGYGYTF.

The V and J genes are TRBV18 and TRBJ2-3, with D unclear. CDR1 is KGHSH, CDR2 LQKENI, per germline. The V end was cut by 1 base, the J end by 8 bases, with 7 bases between. The CDR3 is 12 amino acids. In DNA form, the CDR3 reads TGTGCCAGCTCACCACAGGATGGTACGCAGTATTTT. Translating gives CASSPQDGTQYF.

The genes are TRBV5-6 and TRBJ2-7, with 9 nucleotides matching TRBD2. Unmatched junction bases numbered 4, after V lost 1 base and J lost 2 bases. The germline V gene has CDR1 SGHDT and CDR2 YYEEEE. CDR3 size: 15 residues. The chain's CDR3 is CASSLSLAGAYEQYF. The CDR3 bases are TGTGCCAGCAGCTTGTCCTTAGCGGGAGCCTACGAGCAGTACTTC.

The chain couples TRBV28 to TRBJ2-1; 8 bases fit TRBD2. The CDR3 is made up of 14 amino acids. Germline loops: CDR1 MDHEN, CDR2 SYDVKM. Unmatched junction bases numbered 4, after V lost 8 bases and J lost 1 base. The CDR3 sequence is CASGRGGSYNEQFF. In DNA, the CDR3 is TGTGCCAGCGGGCGCGGGGGGTCCTACAATGAGCAGTTCTTC. Using reference TRBV28 and TRBJ2-1 for the parts outside the CDR3, the full variable domain is DVKVTQSSRYLVKRTGEKVFLECVQDMDHENMFWYRQDPGLGLRLIYFSYDVKMKEKGDIPEGYSVSREKKERFSLILESASTNQTSMYLCASGRGGSYNEQFFGPGTRLTVL.

The chain uses TRBV19 and TRBJ2-7; tentatively, D is TRBD1 (5 bases). The CDR3 spans 14 residues. The germline gives CDR1 LNHDA, CDR2 SQIVND (reference sequence). V lost 5 bases and J 0 bases, leaving 11 bases between the germline ends. CDR3 sequence reads: CASSASGLSYEQYF. CDR3 bases: TGTGCCAGTAGTGCCTCAGGGCTCTCCTACGAGCAGTACTTC. The whole variable domain, remainder taken from reference TRBV19 and TRBJ2-7, is DGGITQSPKYLFRKEGQNVTLSCEQNLNHDAMYWYRQDPGQGLRLIYYSQIVNDFQKGDIAEGYSVSREKKESFPLTVTSAQKNPTAFYLCASSASGLSYEQYFGPGTRLTVT.

CDR3 in amino acids: CASSKKGGPPYNEQFF. The CDR3 nucleotides read TGTGCCAGCAGCAAAAAGGGGGGACCCCCCTACAATGAGCAGTTCTTC. The rearrangement uses TRBV21-1 and TRBJ2-1. TRBV21-1 is noted as a pseudogene. There are 16 residues in the CDR3.